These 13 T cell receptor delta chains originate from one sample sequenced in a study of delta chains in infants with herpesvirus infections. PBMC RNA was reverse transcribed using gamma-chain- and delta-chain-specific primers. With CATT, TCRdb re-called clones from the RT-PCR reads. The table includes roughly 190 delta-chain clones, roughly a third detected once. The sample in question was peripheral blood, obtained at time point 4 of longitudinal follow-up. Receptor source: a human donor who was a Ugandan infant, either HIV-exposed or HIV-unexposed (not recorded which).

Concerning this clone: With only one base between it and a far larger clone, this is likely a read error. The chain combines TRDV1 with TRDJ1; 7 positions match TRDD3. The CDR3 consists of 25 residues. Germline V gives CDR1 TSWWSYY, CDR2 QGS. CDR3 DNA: TGTGCTCTTGGGGAAATGGGGTTTTGGATCTCTTACTGGGGATGGGGACCCCTCGGGACCGATACACTCATCTTT. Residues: CALGEMGFWISYWGWGPLGTDTLIF.

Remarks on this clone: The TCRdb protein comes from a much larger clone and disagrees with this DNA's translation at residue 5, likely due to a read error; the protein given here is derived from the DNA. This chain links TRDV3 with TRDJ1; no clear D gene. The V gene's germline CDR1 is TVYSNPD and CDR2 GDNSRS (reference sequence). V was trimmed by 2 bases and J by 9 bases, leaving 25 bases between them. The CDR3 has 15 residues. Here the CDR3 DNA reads TGTGCCTTTTTTCTTAAACACATCTTAAACCCCCAACTCATCTTT. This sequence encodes CAFFLKHILNPQLIF.

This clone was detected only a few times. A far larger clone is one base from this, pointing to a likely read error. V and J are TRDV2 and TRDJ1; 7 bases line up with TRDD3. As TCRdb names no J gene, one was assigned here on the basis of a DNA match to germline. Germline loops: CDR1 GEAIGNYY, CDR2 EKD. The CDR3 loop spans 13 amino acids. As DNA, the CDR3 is TGTGCCCGTGACACCTGGGGGACCGATAAACTCATCTTT. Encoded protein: CARDTWGTDKLIF.

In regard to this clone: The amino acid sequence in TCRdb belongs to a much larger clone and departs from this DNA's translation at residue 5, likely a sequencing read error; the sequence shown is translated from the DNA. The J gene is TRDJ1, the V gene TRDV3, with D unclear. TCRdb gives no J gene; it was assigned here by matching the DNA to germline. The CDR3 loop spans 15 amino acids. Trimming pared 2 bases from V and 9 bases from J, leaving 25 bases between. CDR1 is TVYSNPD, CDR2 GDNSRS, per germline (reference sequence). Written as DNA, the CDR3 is TGTGCCTTTTTTTCTAAACACATCTTAAACCCCCAACTCATCTTT. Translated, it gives CAFFSKHILNPQLIF.

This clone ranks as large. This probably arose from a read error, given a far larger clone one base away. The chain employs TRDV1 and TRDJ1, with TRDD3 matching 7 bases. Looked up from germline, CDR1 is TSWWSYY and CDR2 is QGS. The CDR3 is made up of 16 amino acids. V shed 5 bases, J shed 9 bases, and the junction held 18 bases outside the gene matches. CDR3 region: CALGSRGVWGAAELIF. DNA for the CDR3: TGTGCTCTTGGGTCCCGGGGGGTCTGGGGGGCGGCCGAACTCATCTTT.

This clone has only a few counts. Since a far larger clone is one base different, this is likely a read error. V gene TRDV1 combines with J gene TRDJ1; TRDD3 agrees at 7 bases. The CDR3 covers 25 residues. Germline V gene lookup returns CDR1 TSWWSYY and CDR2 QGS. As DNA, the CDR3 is TGTGCTCGTGGGGAAATGGGGTTTTGGATCTCTTACTGGGGATGGGGACCCCTCGGGACCGATAAACTCATCTTT. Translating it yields CARGEMGFWISYWGWGPLGTDKLIF.

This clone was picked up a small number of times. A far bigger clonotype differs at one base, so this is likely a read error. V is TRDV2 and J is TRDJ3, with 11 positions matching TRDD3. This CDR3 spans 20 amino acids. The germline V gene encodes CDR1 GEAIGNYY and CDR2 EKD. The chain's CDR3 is CACDVVWGIRSSWDARQMFF. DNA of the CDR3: TGTGCCTGTGACGTAGTGTGGGGGATACGGAGCTCCTGGGACGCCCGACAGATGTTTTTC.

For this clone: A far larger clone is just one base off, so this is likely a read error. In nucleotides, the CDR3 is TGTGCTCTTGGGGACCTGGCCTTCTTCTACTGGGGGTACCGGTACACCGATAAACTCATCTTT. Protein: CALGDLAFFYWGYRYTDKLIF. This chain joins TRDV1 and TRDJ1; 8 nucleotides line up with TRDD3. Germline V lookup: CDR1 TSWWSYY, CDR2 QGS. V gave up 3 bases and J gave up 0 bases; unmatched junction bases: 21. This CDR3 is 21 amino acids long.

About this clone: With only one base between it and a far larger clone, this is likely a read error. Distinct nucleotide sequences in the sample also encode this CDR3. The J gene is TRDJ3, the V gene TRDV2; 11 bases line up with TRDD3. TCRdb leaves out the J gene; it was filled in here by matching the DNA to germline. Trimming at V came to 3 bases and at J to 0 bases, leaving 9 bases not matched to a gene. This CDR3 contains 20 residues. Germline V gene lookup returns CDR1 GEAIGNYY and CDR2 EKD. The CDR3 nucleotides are TGTGCCTGTGACGTAGTGTGGGGGATACGTAGCTCCTGGGACACCCGACAGATGTTTTTC. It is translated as CACDVVWGIRSSWDTRQMFF.

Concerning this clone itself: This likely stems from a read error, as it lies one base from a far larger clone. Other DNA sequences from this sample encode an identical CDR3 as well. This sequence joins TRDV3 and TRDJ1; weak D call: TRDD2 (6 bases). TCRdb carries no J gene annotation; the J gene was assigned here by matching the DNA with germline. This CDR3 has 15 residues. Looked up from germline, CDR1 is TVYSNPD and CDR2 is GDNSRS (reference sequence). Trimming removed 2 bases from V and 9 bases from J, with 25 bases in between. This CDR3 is CAFFPKHILNPQLIF. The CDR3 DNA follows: TGTGCCTTTTTTCCTAAACACATTTTAAACCCCCAACTCATCTTT.

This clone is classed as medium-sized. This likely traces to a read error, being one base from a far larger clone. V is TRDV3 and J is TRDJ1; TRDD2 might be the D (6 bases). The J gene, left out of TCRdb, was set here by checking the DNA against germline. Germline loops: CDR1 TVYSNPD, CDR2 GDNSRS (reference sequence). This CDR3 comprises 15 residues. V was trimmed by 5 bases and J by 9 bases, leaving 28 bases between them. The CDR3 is CALFPKHILNPQLIF. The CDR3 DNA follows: TGTGCCCTTTTTCCTAAACACATCTTAAACCCCCAACTCATCTTT.

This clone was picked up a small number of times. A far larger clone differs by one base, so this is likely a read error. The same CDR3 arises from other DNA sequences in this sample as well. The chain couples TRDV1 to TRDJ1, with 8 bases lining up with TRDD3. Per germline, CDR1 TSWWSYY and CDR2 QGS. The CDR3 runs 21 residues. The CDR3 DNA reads TGTGCTCTTGGGGAACTGGCCTTCTTCTACTGGGGGTACCGGTACACCGATAAACTCATCTTC. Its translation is CALGELAFFYWGYRYTDKLIF.

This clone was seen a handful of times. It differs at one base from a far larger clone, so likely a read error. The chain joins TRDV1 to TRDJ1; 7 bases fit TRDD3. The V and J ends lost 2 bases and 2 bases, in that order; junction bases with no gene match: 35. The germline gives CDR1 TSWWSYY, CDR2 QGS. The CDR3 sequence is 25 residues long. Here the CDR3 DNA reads TGTGCTCTTGGGGAAATGGGGTTTTGGATCTCTCACTGGGGATGGGGACCCCTCGGGACCGATAAACTCATCTTT. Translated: CALGEMGFWISHWGWGPLGTDKLIF.